These 20 T cell receptor beta chains came from one sample sequenced in a study of blood T cell repertoires in COVID-19. Generated by immunoSEQ multiplex PCR, the TCRdb table keeps only in-frame clones and is missing some. The sample lists roughly 180,000 clones, approximately 86% seen once, with 6.9% in the top ten. Material for sequencing was peripheral blood. The source is a man older than 75 with COVID-19, enrolled during active disease.

The chain employs TRBV19 and TRBJ1-2; a weak D match, TRBD1 (5 bases). Germline V gene lookup returns CDR1 LNHDA and CDR2 SQIVND (reference sequence). This CDR3 is built from 13 residues. V was cut by 5 bases and J by 4 bases, with 11 bases left in between. CDR3 nucleotide sequence: TGTGCCAGTAGTGGGGGGACCCGCTATGGCTACACCTTC. Its protein product is CASSGGTRYGYTF.

This clone was observed a single time. The chain carries TRBV15 and TRBJ1-2; perhaps TRBD1 as D (6 bases). Between the trimmed V and J ends, which lost 6 bases and 2 bases, there was a span of 10 bases. Germline V gives CDR1 LNHNV, CDR2 YYDKDF (reference sequence). This CDR3 has 13 amino acids. The CDR3 DNA reads as TGTGCCACCAGGGACAGCCAGAACTATGGCTACACCTTC. Its translation is CATRDSQNYGYTF.

The chain has TRBV10-3 and TRBJ2-7; a weak D match, TRBD1 (6 bases). V gave up 5 bases and J gave up 0 bases, with 11 bases separating them. Germline CDR1 and CDR2: ENHRY and SYGVKD. This CDR3 has 14 amino acids. This chain's CDR3 is CAISQGSLSYEQYF. In DNA form, the CDR3 reads TGTGCCATCAGTCAGGGGTCCCTCTCCTACGAGCAGTACTTC.

The chain is built from TRBV9 and TRBJ2-7, with 7 bases matching TRBD1. This CDR3 comprises 15 residues. CDR1 SGDLS and CDR2 YYNGEE come from the germline V gene. J gave up 5 bases and V 0 bases, and 8 bases lay outside the gene matches. The CDR3 region has the DNA TGTGCCAGCAGCGTAGATTTTAGGGGGCTGAACGAGCAGTACTTC. Amino acid sequence: CASSVDFRGLNEQYF.

V and J are TRBV5-4 and TRBJ1-3, with a tentative D call TRBD1 (5 bases). The CDR3 extends over 16 amino acids. Between the trimmed V and J ends, which lost 3 bases and 0 bases, there was a span of 13 bases. Germline V gene lookup returns CDR1 SGHNT and CDR2 YYREEE (reference sequence). The CDR3 here is CASSSPTDGSGNTIYF. As DNA, the CDR3 is TGTGCCAGCAGCTCCCCGACAGACGGCTCTGGAAACACCATATATTTT.

This clone was recorded a few times. The chain employs TRBV18 and TRBJ1-5; tentatively, D is TRBD1 (5 bases). Trimming stripped 1 base from V and 5 bases from J, with 15 bases between. In germline, CDR1 is KGHSH, CDR2 LQKENI. The CDR3 has 16 residues. CDR3 amino acids: CASSPLRGGADQPQHF. In DNA, the CDR3 is TGTGCCAGCTCACCACTACGAGGTGGGGCCGATCAGCCCCAGCATTTT. The complete variable domain, with remaining parts taken from reference TRBV18 and TRBJ1-5, reads NAGVMQNPRHLVRRRGQEARLRCSPMKGHSHVYWYRQLPEEGLKFMVYLQKENIIDESGMPKERFSAEFPKEGPSILRIQQVVRGDSAAYFCASSPLRGGADQPQHFGDGTRLSIL.

The chain recombines TRBV5-4 with TRBJ2-5; possibly TRBD2 for D (5 bases). CDR1 and CDR2 from the germline V gene are SGHNT and YYREEE (reference sequence). The V end lost 4 bases, the J end lost 4 bases, and 14 bases lay between the germline ends. The CDR3 has 14 amino acids. CDR3 in DNA: TGTGCCAGCAGCCCGGCGGGTGACGTAGAGACCCAGTACTTC. This encodes CASSPAGDVETQYF.

This rearrangement joins TRBV6-5 to TRBJ1-1; no reliable D call. The ends were cut back, 4 bases at V and 2 bases at J, with 17 bases in the middle. Germline V gene sequence: CDR1 MNHEY, CDR2 SVGAGI. The CDR3 spans 16 residues. The CDR3 DNA reads as TGTGCCAGCAGTTTCCGATCCCCCACGACTAACACTGAAGCTTTCTTT. Protein product: CASSFRSPTTNTEAFF.

This chain connects TRBV27 to TRBJ2-3; D possibly corresponds to TRBD1 (6 bases). The V end lost 6 bases, the J end lost 3 bases, and 16 bases lay between the germline ends. This CDR3 has 15 residues. The V gene's germline CDR1 is MNHEY and CDR2 SMNVEV (reference sequence). This CDR3 reads CASRTTGSRTDTQYF. The CDR3 DNA reads as TGTGCCAGCAGGACGACAGGTTCTAGGACAGATACGCAGTATTTT.

The chain couples TRBV11-3 to TRBJ2-7; 7 bases align to TRBD2. Germline CDR1 SGHNT, CDR2 YENEEA. The V gene end was trimmed by 3 bases and the J gene end by 6 bases; junction bases not matched to a gene: 5. The CDR3 runs to 13 residues. The CDR3 protein is CASSFGGTGEQYF. CDR3 nucleotides: TGTGCCAGCAGCTTCGGGGGGACGGGCGAGCAGTACTTC.

This rearrangement joins TRBV3-1 (or the pseudogene TRBV3-2) to TRBJ2-1, with TRBD2 matching over 15 bases. The V gene's germline CDR1 is LGHDT and CDR2 YNNKEL (reference sequence). The trim removed 4 bases at V and 9 bases at J, leaving 7 bases unmatched. The length of the CDR3 is 16 residues. In DNA, the CDR3 is TGTGCCAGCAGCCTATCCGGGACTAGCGGGGGGATTGAGCAGTTCTTC. Its translation is CASSLSGTSGGIEQFF.

This rearrangement joins TRBV5-6 to TRBJ1-5, with 10 bases aligning to TRBD1. With V trimmed by 2 bases and J by 0 bases, 11 bases remained unmatched. The CDR3 extends over 19 amino acids. Germline V gives CDR1 SGHDT, CDR2 YYEEEE. The CDR3 loop reads CASSFTRTGGGYSNQPQHF. The CDR3 DNA sequence: TGTGCCAGCAGCTTTACGCGGACAGGGGGGGGATATAGCAATCAGCCCCAGCATTTT.

This clone was observed a few times. The chain uses TRBV6-5 and TRBJ2-7; 10 nucleotides align to TRBD1. Germline V gene lookup returns CDR1 MNHEY and CDR2 SVGAGI. The V gene end was trimmed by 6 bases and the J gene end by 7 bases; junction bases not matched to a gene: 9. The length of the CDR3 is 14 residues. The CDR3 loop is CASSDRQGAGEQYF. The CDR3 nucleotides are TGTGCCAGCAGCGATAGACAGGGGGCCGGTGAGCAGTACTTC.

The V gene is TRBV12-3 or TRBV12-4, the J gene TRBJ1-2, with D maybe TRBD1 (5 bases). There are 12 residues in the CDR3. Trimming took 3 bases from V and 6 from J, leaving 8 bases between them. CDR3 sequence (DNA): TGTGCCAGCAGTTTGGGGCGGAATGGCTACACCTTC. Translating it yields CASSLGRNGYTF.

This chain links TRBV3-1 (or the pseudogene TRBV3-2) with TRBJ1-1; no firm D call. The CDR3 has 11 amino acids. V was clipped by 3 bases and J by 8 bases, with 7 bases between them. Germline V gives CDR1 LGHDT, CDR2 YNNKEL (reference sequence). CDR3: CASSHDLEAFF. The CDR3 DNA is TGTGCCAGCAGCCATGATCTAGAAGCTTTCTTT.

The CDR3 region has the DNA TGTGCCAGCAGCCAACCCGGGACTAGCGGGGGGGTTGGGCAGTTCTTC. This translates into CASSQPGTSGGVGQFF. The rearrangement joins TRBV4-2 to TRBJ2-1, with TRBD2 identical over 16 bases. Trimming at V came to 2 bases and at J to 12 bases, leaving 7 bases not matched to a gene. CDR1 is LGHNA and CDR2 is YNFKEQ in the germline V gene. This CDR3 is built from 16 residues.

This chain uses TRBV5-1 with TRBJ1-2; D is undetermined. V lost 3 bases and J lost 6, with 15 bases in between. The germline CDR1 and CDR2 sequences are SGHRS and YFSETQ. The CDR3 length is 14 residues. For the CDR3, the DNA is TGCGCCAGCAGCTATCGGGATCCGAGGGATGGCTACACCTTC. Protein product: CASSYRDPRDGYTF. The full variable domain, completed using reference TRBV5-1 and TRBJ1-2, is KAGVTQTPRYLIKTRGQQVTLSCSPISGHRSVSWYQQTPGQGLQFLFEYFSETQRNKGNFPGRFSGRQFSNSRSEMNVSTLELGDSALYLCASSYRDPRDGYTFGSGTRLTVV.

The genes are TRBV6-2 or TRBV6-3 and TRBJ2-7, with TRBD2 matching over 11 bases. The CDR3 is 16 residues long. Losses at the gene ends were 6 bases for V and 3 bases for J; bases not matched to a gene: 10. CDR1 is MNHEY and CDR2 is SVGEGT in the germline V gene. CDR3 loop: CASSRTSGGGHYEQYF. The CDR3 DNA is TGTGCCAGCAGCAGAACTAGCGGGGGAGGTCACTACGAGCAGTACTTC.

This clone has a handful of counts. This rearrangement joins TRBV19 to TRBJ1-2; D gene ambiguous. Trimming shortened V by 4 bases and J by 0 bases, and 15 bases separated the two germline ends. The CDR3 is 16 amino acids. Germline lookup yields CDR1 LNHDA and CDR2 SQIVND (reference sequence). CDR3 residues: CASSTPTLITNYGYTF. The CDR3 DNA follows: TGTGCCAGTAGTACCCCGACACTTATCACTAACTATGGCTACACCTTC.

This clone was detected only once. This chain connects TRBV6-5 to TRBJ1-2; a weak D match, TRBD1 (5 bases). Germline V CDR1 and CDR2: MNHEY, SVGAGI. The CDR3 has 12 amino acids. The ends were cut back, 0 bases at V and 8 bases at J, with 7 bases in the middle. The CDR3 loop is CASSYSREGYTF. In DNA form, the CDR3 reads TGTGCCAGCAGTTACTCCAGGGAAGGCTACACCTTC.